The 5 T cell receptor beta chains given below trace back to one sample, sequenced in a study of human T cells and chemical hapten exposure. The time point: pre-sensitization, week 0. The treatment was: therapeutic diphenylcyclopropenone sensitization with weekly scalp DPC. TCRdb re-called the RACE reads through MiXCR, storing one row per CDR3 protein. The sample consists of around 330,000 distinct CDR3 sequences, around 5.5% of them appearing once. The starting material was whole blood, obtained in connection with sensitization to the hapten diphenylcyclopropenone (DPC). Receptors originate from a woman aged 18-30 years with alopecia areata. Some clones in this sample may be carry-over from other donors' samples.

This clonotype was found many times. The chain's CDR3 is CASSHYGKPNTEAFF. The CDR3 nucleotides are TGTGCCAGCAGCCATTACGGAAAACCGAACACTGAAGCTTTCTTT. This sequence joins TRBV3-1 and TRBJ1-1; no clear D gene. With 3 bases removed from V and 1 base from J, the gap between germline ends came to 12 bases. This CDR3 comprises 15 residues. Per germline, CDR1 LGHDT and CDR2 YNNKEL (reference sequence).

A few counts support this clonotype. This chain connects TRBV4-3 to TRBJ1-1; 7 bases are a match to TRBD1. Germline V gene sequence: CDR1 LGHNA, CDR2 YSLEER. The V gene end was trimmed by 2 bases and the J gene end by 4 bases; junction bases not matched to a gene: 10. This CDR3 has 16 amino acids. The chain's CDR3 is CASSQRGTARRTEAFF. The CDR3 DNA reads TGCGCCAGCAGCCAACGCGGGACAGCGCGGCGCACTGAAGCTTTCTTT.

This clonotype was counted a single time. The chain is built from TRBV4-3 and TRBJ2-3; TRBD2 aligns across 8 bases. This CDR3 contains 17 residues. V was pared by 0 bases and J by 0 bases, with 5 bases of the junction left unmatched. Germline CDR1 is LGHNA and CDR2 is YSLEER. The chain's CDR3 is CASSQDAGGGSTDTQYF. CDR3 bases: TGCGCCAGCAGCCAAGATGCGGGGGGCGGAAGCACAGATACGCAGTATTTT.

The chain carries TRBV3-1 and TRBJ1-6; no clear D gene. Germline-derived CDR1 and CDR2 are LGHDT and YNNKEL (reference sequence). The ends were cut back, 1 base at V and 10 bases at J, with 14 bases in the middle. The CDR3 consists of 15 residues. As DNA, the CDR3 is TGTGCCAGCAGCCAAGGCCGGCAGAATGAATCACCCCTCCACTTT. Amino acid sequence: CASSQGRQNESPLHF.

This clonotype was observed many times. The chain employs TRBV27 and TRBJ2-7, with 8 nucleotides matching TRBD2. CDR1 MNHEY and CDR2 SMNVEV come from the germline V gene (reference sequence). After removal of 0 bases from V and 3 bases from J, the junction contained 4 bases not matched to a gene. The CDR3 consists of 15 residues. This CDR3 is CASSLSGLGFYEQYF. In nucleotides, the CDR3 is TGTGCCAGCAGTTTATCGGGACTAGGTTTCTACGAGCAGTACTTC.